Following are 8 T cell receptor beta chains from one sample sequenced in a study of spatial heterogeneity in lung cancer. Sample time point: blood at routine non-recurrence follow-up after resection. TCRdb reprocessed the 5' RACE reads via MiXCR and lists one record per CDR3 protein. The sample contains 40,000 to 50,000 distinct CDR3 sequences, over 9.5% of which appear only once. The sample here was PBMCs, taken at follow-up. The receptors shown here come from a female donor with early-stage non-small cell lung cancer.

This clonotype was counted many times. The CDR3 protein is CASSSSGGTDTQYF. Here the CDR3 DNA reads TGTGCCAGCAGTTCTAGCGGGGGTACAGATACGCAGTATTTT. The V call is TRBV6-1, the J call TRBJ2-3, with TRBD2 matching 10 bases. This CDR3 spans 14 amino acids. V dropped 5 bases and J dropped 3; count of bases not matched to a gene: 2. Germline CDR1 is MNHNS and CDR2 is SASEGT.

This clonotype has only one observation. This sequence joins TRBV11-2 and TRBJ2-7, with 8 bases matching TRBD1. The CDR3 spans 16 residues. The trim removed 1 base at V and 6 bases at J, leaving 11 bases unmatched. The germline V gene has CDR1 SGHAT and CDR2 FQNNGV. In DNA, the CDR3 is TGTGCCAGCAGCTTAGGGCCCGGGACAGGAAAGGGCGAGCAGTACTTC. It encodes CASSLGPGTGKGEQYF.

This chain links TRBV20-1 with TRBJ2-4; 7 bases agree with TRBD1. V lost 3 bases, J lost 8 bases, and 7 bases stayed unmatched. CDR3 length: 13 residues. CDR1 and CDR2 (germline): DFQATT, SNEGSKA (reference sequence). As DNA, the CDR3 is TGCAGTGCTAGTCGTGAGGGGGCGGACATTCAGTACTTC. As protein: CSASREGADIQYF.

At least ten counts were recorded for this clonotype. The chain uses TRBV19 and TRBJ2-1; the D gene could be TRBD1 or TRBD2 (5 bases each). This CDR3 is 15 amino acids long. Germline assignment: CDR1 LNHDA and CDR2 SQIVND (reference sequence). V was trimmed by 3 bases and J by 9 bases, leaving 18 bases between them. CDR3 residues: CASSITGHVEGEQFF. The CDR3 bases are TGTGCCAGTAGTATTACGGGGCACGTGGAAGGTGAGCAGTTCTTC.

A remark on this clonotype: It may be a read error: a sequence one base away is much more abundant. The chain has TRBV20-1 and TRBJ1-4; unclear D gene. Germline V gene lookup returns CDR1 DFQATT and CDR2 SNEGSKA (reference sequence). The CDR3 extends over 14 amino acids. The CDR3 is CSGLHATTNEKLLF. CDR3 DNA sequence: TGCAGTGGCCTGCACGCTACAACTAATGAAAAACTGTTATTT.

This clonotype was seen more than once but under ten times. The rearrangement links TRBV4-1 to TRBJ2-1; TRBD2 matches at 10 bases. The V gene end was trimmed by 5 bases and the J gene end by 8 bases; junction bases not matched to a gene: 12. The CDR3 runs 16 residues. CDR1 is MGHRA and CDR2 is YSYEKL in the germline V gene. CDR3 in DNA: TGCGCCAGCAGCAGAGTTAGCAGCGGGGGGGCCGATGAGCAGTTCTTC. Encoded protein: CASSRVSSGGADEQFF.

Only one count was recorded for this clonotype. This chain links TRBV25-1 with TRBJ2-6; D is possibly TRBD1 or TRBD2 (5 bases each). This CDR3 is 17 amino acids long. The germline V and J ends were trimmed by 7 bases and 0 bases, with 16 bases remaining between them. Germline loops: CDR1 MGHDK, CDR2 SYGVNS. The CDR3 DNA is TGTGCCAGCAATGGTCAGGGACCTTTCTCTGGGGCCAACGTCCTGACTTTC. Its protein product is CASNGQGPFSGANVLTF. Drawing the rest from reference TRBV25-1 and TRBJ2-6, the complete variable domain is EADIYQTPRYLVIGTGKKITLECSQTMGHDKMYWYQQDPGMELHLIHYSYGVNSTEKGDLSSESTVSRIRTEHFPLTLESARPSHTSQYLCASNGQGPFSGANVLTFGAGSRLTVL.

This clonotype was counted only a few times. The chain employs TRBV6-1 and TRBJ1-2; D is perhaps TRBD1 (6 bases). Germline loops: CDR1 MNHNS, CDR2 SASEGT. Trimming took 1 base from V and 6 from J, leaving 24 bases between them. The CDR3 is 18 amino acids. The CDR3 DNA is TGTGCCAGCAGTGAAGAAGGTTTCAGGGGCGTCTCCTTGGATGGCTACACCTTC. Translated, it gives CASSEEGFRGVSLDGYTF.